Listed below are T cell receptor beta chains from one sample, sequenced in a study of blood T cell repertoires in COVID-19. Profiled with immunoSEQ multiplex PCR; TCRdb holds only in-frame clones, not every one. Among 400,000 to 550,000 clones listed, 85% to 90% were seen once. Sequences were obtained from peripheral blood. These receptor sequences come from a woman under 40 with acute or convalescent COVID-19. CDR3s include the opening cysteine and the closing phenylalanine or tryptophan. A D gene is named only where the DNA matches it firmly. Size tells how often a clone was seen (once, few, many) or the class of an expanded clone, and some rows leave it out.

V gene	D gene	clone size	J gene	CDR3 protein	CDR3 DNA
TRBV24-1	.	few	TRBJ1-5	CATSDSAAGFQPQHF	TGTGCCACCAGTGATTCGGCGGCGGGGTTTCAGCCCCAGCATTTT
TRBV5-5	.	.	TRBJ1-5	CASSLDRVNQPQHF	TGTGCCAGCAGCCTCGACAGAGTAAATCAGCCCCAGCATTTT
TRBV24-1	TRBD2	.	TRBJ2-3	CATSGSGGQDTQYF	TGTGCCACCAGTGGGAGCGGGGGGCAGGATACGCAGTATTTT
TRBV5-1	TRBD1	.	TRBJ2-3	CASSLVGTDADTQYF	TGCGCCAGCAGCTTGGTGGGGACAGATGCAGATACGCAGTATTTT
TRBV6-2/TRBV6-3	TRBD1	few	TRBJ2-5	CASSYTTGSETQYF	TGTGCCAGCAGTTACACGACAGGGTCCGAGACCCAGTACTTC
TRBV6-5	.	.	TRBJ1-2	CAIDTSTGPYGYTF	TGTGCCATCGATACTAGTACAGGGCCCTATGGCTACACCTTC
TRBV28	.	.	TRBJ1-1	CASSDGHLNTEAFF	TGTGCCAGCAGTGATGGACACCTGAACACTGAAGCTTTCTTT
TRBV7-2	TRBD2	.	TRBJ2-5	CASSRRGTQETQYF	TGTGCCAGCAGCCGGCGGGGGACCCAAGAGACCCAGTACTTC
TRBV28	TRBD1	.	TRBJ1-5	CASSPRDRGGNQPQHF	TGTGCCAGCAGTCCCCGGGACAGGGGTGGCAATCAGCCCCAGCATTTT
TRBV5-6	TRBD2	.	TRBJ2-5	CASSLVAGGPRETQYF	TGTGCCAGCAGCTTGGTGGCGGGGGGGCCTCGGGAGACCCAGTACTTC
TRBV4-1	.	once	TRBJ2-7	CASSHPQISYEQYF	TGCGCCAGCAGCCACCCCCAAATCAGCTACGAGCAGTACTTC
TRBV27	TRBD2	.	TRBJ2-7	CASSLSGGADEQYF	TGTGCCAGCAGTCTAAGCGGGGGGGCCGACGAGCAGTACTTC
TRBV3-1/TRBV3-2	TRBD2	.	TRBJ2-1	CASSRGGSYNEQFF	TGTGCCAGCAGCCGGGGGGGCTCCTACAATGAGCAGTTCTTC
TRBV15	TRBD2	.	TRBJ2-3	CATSRDRTSGGTDTQYF	TGTGCCACCAGCAGAGACCGGACTAGCGGGGGGACAGATACGCAGTATTTT
TRBV13	.	.	TRBJ2-7	CASSLDPGASEQYF	TGTGCCAGCAGCTTAGACCCAGGCGCCTCCGAGCAGTACTTC
TRBV18	.	.	TRBJ2-1	CASSPRTAYNEQFF	TGTGCCAGCTCACCGAGGACAGCTTACAATGAGCAGTTCTTC
TRBV29-1	.	.	TRBJ2-5	CSVASRLQETQYF	TGCAGCGTTGCTAGCAGGCTCCAAGAGACCCAGTACTTC
TRBV24-1	.	once	TRBJ2-1	CATSGTESYNEQFF	TGTGCCACCAGTGGAACAGAATCCTACAATGAGCAGTTCTTC
TRBV10-3	.	.	TRBJ1-5	CAISEPGLSGYSPQHF	TGTGCCATCAGTGAGCCCGGCCTGAGCGGATATTCGCCCCAGCATTTT
TRBV27	TRBD1	.	TRBJ1-5	CASSRTGGRQPQHF	TGTGCCAGCAGCAGGACAGGGGGCCGTCAGCCCCAGCATTTT
TRBV7-3	.	once	TRBJ2-1	CASSLIGSNEQFF	TGTGCCAGCAGCTTAATTGGCAGCAATGAGCAGTTCTTC
TRBV28	.	.	TRBJ2-3	CASRGLANRGTQYF	TGTGCCAGCAGGGGGCTAGCGAATAGAGGTACGCAGTATTTT
TRBV30	TRBD1	.	TRBJ2-7	CAWSRGHEGGEQYF	TGTGCCTGGAGTAGGGGGCACGAAGGGGGCGAGCAGTACTTC
TRBV6-5	.	.	TRBJ2-7	CASSSPGSPHEQYF	TGTGCCAGCAGTTCCCCAGGGTCCCCCCACGAGCAGTACTTC
TRBV11-2	TRBD1	.	TRBJ2-7	CASSGSTGTGFYEQYF	TGTGCCAGCAGCGGATCAACCGGGACAGGGTTCTACGAGCAGTACTTC
TRBV5-1	TRBD1	.	TRBJ2-7	CASRKGATNEQYF	TGCGCCAGCAGAAAGGGGGCCACAAACGAGCAGTACTTC
TRBV10-2	.	.	TRBJ2-3	CANISLSGNGEDTQYF	TGCGCCAACATATCCTTATCGGGGAACGGGGAAGATACGCAGTATTTT
TRBV19	.	.	TRBJ2-5	CATPPSRLLRETQYF	TGTGCCACCCCCCCCTCCCGACTATTAAGAGAGACCCAGTACTTC
TRBV4-1	.	few	TRBJ2-2	CASSNSGTGELFF	TGCGCCAGCAGCAACAGCGGAACCGGGGAGCTGTTTTTT
TRBV10-2	TRBD2	.	TRBJ2-5	CASSAPLAGNVETQYF	TGCGCCAGCAGTGCCCCTCTAGCGGGGAATGTGGAGACCCAGTACTTC
TRBV7-8	.	.	TRBJ2-5	CASSPSRETQYF	TGTGCCAGCAGCCCTAGTAGGGAGACCCAGTACTTC
TRBV11-2	.	.	TRBJ1-5	CASSLTGTSVRHF	TGTGCCAGCAGCTTGACCGGGACTTCAGTCAGGCATTTT
TRBV3-1/TRBV3-2	.	.	TRBJ1-6	CASSQADSSPLHF	TGTGCCAGCAGCCAAGCAGACAGTTCACCCCTCCACTTT
TRBV7-3	TRBD2	.	TRBJ2-1	CASSYLAGNRNEQFF	TGTGCCAGCAGCTATTTAGCGGGGAATCGGAATGAGCAGTTCTTC
TRBV28	TRBD1	.	TRBJ1-2	CASSPPGQGSGYTF	TGTGCCAGCAGCCCTCCGGGACAGGGAAGTGGCTACACCTTC
TRBV3-1/TRBV3-2	.	few	TRBJ2-2	CASSTRVSGELFF	TGTGCCAGCAGCACCAGGGTATCCGGGGAGCTGTTTTTT
TRBV2	.	few	TRBJ1-5	CASSEDTGLQPQHF	TGTGCCAGCAGTGAAGATACAGGGCTTCAGCCCCAGCATTTT
TRBV6-5	.	once	TRBJ1-2	CASSPQGNGYTF	TGTGCCAGCAGCCCCCAGGGGAATGGCTACACCTTC
TRBV7-6	TRBD1	once	TRBJ2-5	CASSSDRALETQYF	TGTGCCAGCAGCTCCGACAGGGCCTTAGAGACCCAGTACTTC